The entry below describes one T cell receptor beta chain. Its antigen remains unidentified. The sample originates from a study of T cells in localized non-small cell lung cancer. Sequencing was performed with immunoSEQ multiplex PCR; in TCRdb, only in-frame clones are kept and a portion is missing. The sample has thousands of clones, 45% to 65% seen once. The germline CDR1 and CDR2 sequences are MDHEN and SYDVKM. CDR3 length equals 14 residues. V was clipped by 8 bases and J by 0 bases, with 11 bases between them. Study-level findings and limits: Only one tumor region was sequenced, so heterogeneity remains possible.

The specimen was lymph node tissue, collected before any cancer treatment. The origin of this receptor is a male donor aged 60 or over with stage I squamous cell lung carcinoma. The chain recombines TRBV28 with TRBJ1-5; the D gene is possibly TRBD1 (6 bases). CDR3 amino acids: CASVRDISNQPQHF. Written as DNA, the CDR3 is TGTGCCAGCGTCCGGGACATTAGCAATCAGCCCCAGCATTTT. The full variable domain, with the rest looked up from reference TRBV28 and TRBJ1-5, is DVKVTQSSRYLVKRTGEKVFLECVQDMDHENMFWYRQDPGLGLRLIYFSYDVKMKEKGDIPEGYSVSREKKERFSLILESASTNQTSMYLCASVRDISNQPQHFGDGTRLSIL.